This T cell receptor beta chain is from a study of blood T cell repertoires in COVID-19. Study-wide context: The samples span acute and convalescent COVID-19 from the United States, Italy and Spain.

In the authors' methods: Nucleated cell counts were estimated from reference gene primer amplification. Some clones are missing from TCRdb's copy, which holds only in-frame ones; the method was immunoSEQ multiplex PCR. Clone size and the V and J calls come from that table; the DNA yielded D and trimming. The top ten hold around 12% of the sample, which has fewer than 150,000 clones, roughly 80% seen once. This CDR3 is built from 14 residues. The germline gives CDR1 ENHRY, CDR2 SYGVKD. Germline trimming cut 4 bases from V and 9 bases from J; bases unmatched to any gene: 8. Sequencing used peripheral blood. The gene calls are TRBV10-3 and TRBJ2-7; 11 nucleotides match TRBD2. The source is a woman aged 25 to 39 who had recovered from COVID-19. The CDR3 loop reads CAISVGLAETRQYF. In DNA, the CDR3 is TGTGCCATCAGTGTGGGACTAGCGGAGACCCGGCAGTACTTC.